Below, 8 T cell receptor beta chains from the same sample are listed, as sequenced in a study of T cells after yellow fever vaccination. TCRdb ran MiXCR on the 5' RACE reads and lists one entry per CDR3 protein. Of around 360,000 distinct CDR3 sequences in the sample, 11% were seen once. Material: PBMCs, obtained on the day of the first yellow fever vaccination. The receptor source for this set is a man aged 18 to 30 who received the YFV17D yellow fever vaccine.

This clonotype showed up just a few times. V gene TRBV29-1 combines with J gene TRBJ2-7; a weak D match, TRBD2 (5 bases). Germline CDR1 SQVTM, CDR2 ANQGSEA. V was trimmed by 0 bases and J by 4 bases, leaving 10 bases between them. The CDR3 consists of 13 residues. The chain's CDR3 is CSVEEQSGYEQYF. DNA for the CDR3: TGCAGCGTTGAAGAACAGTCGGGGTACGAGCAGTACTTC.

This chain connects TRBV4-3 to TRBJ1-2, with a possible D match to TRBD1 (5 bases). The CDR3 runs to 19 residues. Germline assignment: CDR1 LGHNA and CDR2 YSLEER. The V and J ends lost 0 bases and 4 bases respectively, with 24 bases between them. The CDR3 region is CASSQDTGAGVILGYGYTF. CDR3 nucleotides: TGCGCCAGCAGCCAAGACACCGGGGCCGGGGTCATTTTGGGCTATGGCTACACCTTC.

Comments on this clonotype: A much larger clone sits a single nucleotide away, making a read error possible. Because it lacks the conserved phenylalanine or tryptophan at the end, this CDR3 is likely a read error. The chain links TRBV27 to TRBJ1-5, with D maybe TRBD1 (5 bases). CDR1 is MNHEY and CDR2 is SMNVEV in the germline V gene (reference sequence). This CDR3 is built from 13 residues. V was clipped by 8 bases and J by 1 base, with 9 bases between them. The CDR3 region has the DNA TGTGCCAGCGTCGGGGCCAGCAATCAGCCCCAGCATTTA. Its translation: CASVGASNQPQHL.

V gene TRBV12-3 or TRBV12-4 combines with J gene TRBJ1-1; tentative D call: TRBD1 (5 bases). V gave up 6 bases and J gave up 8 bases, with 16 bases separating them. There are 13 residues in the CDR3. The CDR3 spells CASSRRETAEAFF. The CDR3 DNA sequence: TGTGCCAGCAGCCGCCGTGAGACAGCGGAAGCTTTCTTT.

This clonotype has a handful of counts. This sequence joins TRBV7-2 and TRBJ2-1; tentative D call: TRBD2 (6 bases). Germline CDR1 is SGHTA and CDR2 is FQGNSA. V lost 4 bases, J lost 10 bases, and 17 bases lay in between. This CDR3 comprises 14 residues. The CDR3 DNA reads TGTGCCAGCAGCTCCCCATCTGGGGGGAGGGAGCAGTTCTTC. It translates to CASSSPSGGREQFF.

The chain recombines TRBV12-3 or TRBV12-4 with TRBJ2-3; D is perhaps TRBD1 (6 bases). This CDR3 contains 14 residues. The V end lost 7 bases, the J end lost 2 bases, and 13 bases lay between the germline ends. Written as DNA, the CDR3 is TGTGCCAGCATTCCCAGGACAGCCACAGATACGCAGTATTTT. Translating gives CASIPRTATDTQYF.

This clonotype was recorded many times. This rearrangement joins TRBV20-1 to TRBJ2-3; D uncertain. The V and J ends lost 3 bases and 3 bases respectively, with 7 bases between them. This CDR3 has 12 residues. The germline CDR1 and CDR2 sequences are DFQATT and SNEGSKA (reference sequence). CDR3 nucleotides: TGCAGTGCTAGTAGCCTGACAGATACGCAGTATTTT. This encodes CSASSLTDTQYF.

This clonotype was recorded many times. The CDR3 sequence: CASSLKRGTYNEQFF. Written as DNA, the CDR3 is TGCGCCAGCAGCTTGAAGCGGGGGACCTACAATGAGCAGTTCTTC. The chain links TRBV5-1 to TRBJ2-1, with 8 bases lining up with TRBD2. Trimming at V came to 1 base and at J to 2 bases, leaving 2 bases not matched to a gene. The CDR3 spans 15 residues. Germline V lookup: CDR1 SGHRS, CDR2 YFSETQ.